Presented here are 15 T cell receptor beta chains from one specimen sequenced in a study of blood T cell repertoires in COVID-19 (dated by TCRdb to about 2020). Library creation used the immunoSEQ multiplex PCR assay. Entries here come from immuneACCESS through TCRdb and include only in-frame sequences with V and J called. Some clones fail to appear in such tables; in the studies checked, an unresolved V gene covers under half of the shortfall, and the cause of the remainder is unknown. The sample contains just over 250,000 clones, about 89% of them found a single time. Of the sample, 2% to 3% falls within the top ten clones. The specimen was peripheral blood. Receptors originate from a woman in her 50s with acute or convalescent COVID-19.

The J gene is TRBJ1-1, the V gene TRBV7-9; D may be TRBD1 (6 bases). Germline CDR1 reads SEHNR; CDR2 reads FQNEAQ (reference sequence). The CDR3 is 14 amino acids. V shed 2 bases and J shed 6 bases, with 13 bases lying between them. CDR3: CASSLPGGDAEAFF. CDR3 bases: TGTGCCAGCAGCTTACCGGGGGGCGACGCTGAAGCTTTCTTT.

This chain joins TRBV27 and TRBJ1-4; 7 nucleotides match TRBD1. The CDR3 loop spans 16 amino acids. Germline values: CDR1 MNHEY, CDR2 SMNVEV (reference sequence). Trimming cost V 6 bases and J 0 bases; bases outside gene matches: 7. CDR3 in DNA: TGTGCCAGCAGGAAACGGGACAGTACAACTAATGAAAAACTGTTTTTT. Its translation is CASRKRDSTTNEKLFF.

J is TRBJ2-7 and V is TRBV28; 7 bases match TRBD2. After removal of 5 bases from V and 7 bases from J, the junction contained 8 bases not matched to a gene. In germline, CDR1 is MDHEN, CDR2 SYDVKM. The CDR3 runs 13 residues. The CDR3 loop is CASSGGGVREQYF. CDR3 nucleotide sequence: TGTGCCAGCAGTGGGGGGGGAGTGAGGGAGCAGTACTTC.

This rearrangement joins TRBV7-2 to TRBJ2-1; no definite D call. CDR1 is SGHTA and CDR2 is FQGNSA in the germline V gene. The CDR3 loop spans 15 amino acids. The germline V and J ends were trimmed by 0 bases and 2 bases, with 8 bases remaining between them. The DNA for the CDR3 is TGTGCCAGCAGCTTAGCCGGCGGCACCTACAATGAGCAGTTCTTC. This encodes CASSLAGGTYNEQFF. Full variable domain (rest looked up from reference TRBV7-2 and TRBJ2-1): GAGVSQSPSNKVTEKGKDVELRCDPISGHTALYWYRQSLGQGLEFLIYFQGNSAPDKSGLPSDRFSAERTGGSVSTLTIQRTQQEDSAVYLCASSLAGGTYNEQFFGPGTRLTVL.

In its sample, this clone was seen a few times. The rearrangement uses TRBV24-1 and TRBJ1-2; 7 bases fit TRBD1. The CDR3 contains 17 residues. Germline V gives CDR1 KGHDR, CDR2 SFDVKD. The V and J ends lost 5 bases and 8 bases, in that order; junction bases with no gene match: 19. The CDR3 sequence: CATSGLSSHRGRDGYTF. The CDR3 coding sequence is TGTGCCACCAGTGGGCTCTCTTCACACAGGGGCAGAGACGGCTACACCTTC.

The CDR3 reads CASSYNSGANVLTF. CDR3 coding DNA: TGCGCCAGCAGTTACAACTCTGGGGCCAACGTCCTGACTTTC. V usage is TRBV5-1 and J usage is TRBJ2-6; D is undetermined. V gave up 5 bases and J gave up 0 bases, with 6 bases separating them. The CDR3 spans 14 residues. CDR1 is SGHRS and CDR2 is YFSETQ in the germline V gene.

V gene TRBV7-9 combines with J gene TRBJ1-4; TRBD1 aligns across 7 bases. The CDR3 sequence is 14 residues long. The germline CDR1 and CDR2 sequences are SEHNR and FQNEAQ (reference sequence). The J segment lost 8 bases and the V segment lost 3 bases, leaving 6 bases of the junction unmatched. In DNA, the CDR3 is TGTGCCAGCAGCTTGCTACTGGACAGGGAAAAACTGTTTTTT. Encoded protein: CASSLLLDREKLFF.

DNA of the CDR3: TGTGCCAGCAGTTACAGGGGGTTTAACACCGGGGAGCTGTTTTTT. Translating it yields CASSYRGFNTGELFF. The rearrangement links TRBV27 to TRBJ2-2; 8 nucleotides align to TRBD1. The CDR3 spans 15 residues. Losses at the gene ends were 4 bases for V and 2 bases for J; bases not matched to a gene: 3. CDR1 is MNHEY, CDR2 SMNVEV, per germline (reference sequence).

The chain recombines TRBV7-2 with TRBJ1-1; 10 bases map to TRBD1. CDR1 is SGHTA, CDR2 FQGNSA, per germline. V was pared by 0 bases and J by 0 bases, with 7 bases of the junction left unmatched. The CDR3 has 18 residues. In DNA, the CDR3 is TGTGCCAGCAGCTTAGCGGCCATGGGACAGGGGATGAACACTGAAGCTTTCTTT. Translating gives CASSLAAMGQGMNTEAFF.

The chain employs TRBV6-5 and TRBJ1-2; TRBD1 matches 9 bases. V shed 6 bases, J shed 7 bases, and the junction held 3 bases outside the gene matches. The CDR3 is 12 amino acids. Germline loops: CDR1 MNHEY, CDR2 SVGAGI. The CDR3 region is CASRGQGGGYTF. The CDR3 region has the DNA TGTGCCAGCAGGGGACAGGGAGGTGGCTACACCTTC.

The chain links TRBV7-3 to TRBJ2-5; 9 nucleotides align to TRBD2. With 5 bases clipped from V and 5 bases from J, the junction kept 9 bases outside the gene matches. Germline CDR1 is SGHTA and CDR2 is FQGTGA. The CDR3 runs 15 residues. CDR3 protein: CASSLSGLALETQYF. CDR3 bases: TGTGCCAGCAGCCTCTCGGGACTAGCTCTCGAGACCCAGTACTTC.

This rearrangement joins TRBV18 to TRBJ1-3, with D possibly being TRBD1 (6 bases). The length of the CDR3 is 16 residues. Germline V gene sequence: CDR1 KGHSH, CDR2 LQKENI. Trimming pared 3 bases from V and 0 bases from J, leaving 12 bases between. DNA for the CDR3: TGTGCCAGCTCACCCTACAGGGTTCACTCTGGAAACACCATATATTTT. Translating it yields CASSPYRVHSGNTIYF.

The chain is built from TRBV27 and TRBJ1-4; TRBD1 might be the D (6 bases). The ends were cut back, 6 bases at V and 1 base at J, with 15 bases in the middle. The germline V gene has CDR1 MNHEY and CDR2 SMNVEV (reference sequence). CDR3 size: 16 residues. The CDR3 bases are TGTGCCAGCAGGTTTGGGGGGGCCGGAACTAATGAAAAACTGTTTTTT. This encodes CASRFGGAGTNEKLFF.

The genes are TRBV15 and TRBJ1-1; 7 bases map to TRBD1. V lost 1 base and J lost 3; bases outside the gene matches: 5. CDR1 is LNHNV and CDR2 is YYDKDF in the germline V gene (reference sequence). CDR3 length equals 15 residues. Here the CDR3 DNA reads TGTGCCACCAGCAGAGCCGTAGGGGGCTACACTGAAGCTTTCTTT. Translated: CATSRAVGGYTEAFF.

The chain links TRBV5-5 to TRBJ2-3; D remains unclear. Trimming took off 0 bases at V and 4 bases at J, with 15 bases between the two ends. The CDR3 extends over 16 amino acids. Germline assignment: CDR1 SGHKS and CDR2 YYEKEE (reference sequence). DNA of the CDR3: TGTGCCAGCAGCTTGGTCCCGGGTGTATCGGCAGATACGCAGTATTTT. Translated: CASSLVPGVSADTQYF.